The 27 T cell receptor beta chains below come from one sample, sequenced in a study of blood T cell repertoires in COVID-19. Measured with immunoSEQ multiplex PCR; TCRdb has only the in-frame clones, and not every one. Of fewer than 500,000 clones listed, around 89% were seen once; the top ten hold 4.3%. The material sequenced was peripheral blood. The receptors stem from a woman in her 30s with acute or convalescent COVID-19.

The chain joins TRBV5-1 to TRBJ1-4, with no clear D. CDR1 and CDR2 (germline): SGHRS, YFSETQ. The CDR3 extends over 15 amino acids. Trimming pared 0 bases from V and 3 bases from J, leaving 9 bases between. Here the CDR3 DNA reads TGCGCCAGCAGCTTGGGACTCGCCCCTAATGAAAAACTGTTTTTT. It specifies CASSLGLAPNEKLFF.

The chain recombines TRBV4-1 with TRBJ1-5, with unresolved D. Deletions cut 2 bases from V and 4 bases from J, with 6 bases between. The CDR3 is 13 amino acids. Germline V gene data show CDR1 as MGHRA and CDR2 as YSYEKL. The CDR3 DNA reads as TGCGCCAGCAGCCAAAGTCGGAATCAGCCCCAGCATTTT. Protein: CASSQSRNQPQHF.

This sequence joins TRBV18 and TRBJ1-6; 7 bases are shared with TRBD1. CDR1 and CDR2 (germline): KGHSH, LQKENI. This CDR3 contains 16 residues. The junction had 6 bases not matched to a gene; V was cut back by 6 bases and J by 1 base. Here the CDR3 DNA reads TGTGCCAGCTCGCCGGACAGGATTTCCTATAATTCACCCCTCCACTTT. This gives the protein CASSPDRISYNSPLHF.

V usage is TRBV9 and J usage is TRBJ2-1; 11 bases fit TRBD2. V trimming: 4 bases; J trimming: 1 base; junction bases outside the gene matches: 7. CDR3 size: 17 residues. Germline-derived CDR1 and CDR2 are SGDLS and YYNGEE. CDR3 coding DNA: TGTGCCAGCAGCCATTTAACTAGCGGGGGATCCTACAATGAGCAGTTCTTC. It yields the protein CASSHLTSGGSYNEQFF.

Here the CDR3 DNA reads TGTGCCAGCAAGATACAGGGCTGGGAGACCCAGTACTTC. Protein: CASKIQGWETQYF. V usage is TRBV6-5 and J usage is TRBJ2-5; D might be TRBD1 (6 bases). The V end was cut by 7 bases, the J end by 5 bases, with 14 bases between. Germline V gives CDR1 MNHEY, CDR2 SVGAGI. The CDR3 contains 13 residues.

The chain couples TRBV10-1 to TRBJ1-4, with 7 bases fitting TRBD1. In germline, CDR1 is WNHNN, CDR2 SYGVQD (reference sequence). CDR3 length: 13 amino acids. The V gene end was trimmed by 7 bases and the J gene end by 6 bases; junction bases not matched to a gene: 5. CDR3 nucleotides: TGCGCCAGCAACGAGGGGGCAGATGAAAAACTGTTTTTT. Its translation: CASNEGADEKLFF.

J is TRBJ2-7 and V is TRBV3-1 (or the pseudogene TRBV3-2), with D possibly being TRBD2 (5 bases). The germline V gene encodes CDR1 LGHDT and CDR2 YNNKEL (reference sequence). The CDR3 covers 14 residues. Trimming cost V 1 base and J 1 base, with 8 bases left between them. CDR3 residues: CASSQGAGSYEQYF. DNA for the CDR3: TGTGCCAGCAGCCAAGGGGCGGGTTCCTACGAGCAGTACTTC.

This chain uses TRBV9 with TRBJ2-3; 10 nucleotides align to TRBD2. Looked up from germline, CDR1 is SGDLS and CDR2 is YYNGEE. Germline trimming cut 3 bases from V and 4 bases from J; bases unmatched to any gene: 8. There are 16 residues in the CDR3. The CDR3 loop reads CASSAPLAGGADTQYF. In DNA, the CDR3 is TGTGCCAGCAGCGCCCCCTTAGCGGGGGGTGCAGATACGCAGTATTTT.

The chain joins TRBV5-4 to TRBJ2-1; D possibly corresponds to TRBD2 (6 bases). CDR1 and CDR2 (germline): SGHNT, YYREEE (reference sequence). V dropped 1 base and J dropped 4 bases, with 12 bases sitting between them. The CDR3 is 15 residues long. The CDR3 loop reads CASSLSRGGYNEQFF. The CDR3 DNA sequence: TGTGCCAGCAGCTTGTCCCGGGGAGGATACAATGAGCAGTTCTTC.

The chain carries TRBV7-9 and TRBJ1-6, with TRBD1 identical over 12 bases. Germline values: CDR1 SEHNR, CDR2 FQNEAQ (reference sequence). The CDR3 has 18 residues. The J segment lost 5 bases and the V segment lost 0 bases, leaving 5 bases of the junction unmatched. For the CDR3, the DNA is TGTGCCAGCAGCTTAGCGGGGACAGGGGGCCGGAATAATTCACCCCTCCACTTT. As protein: CASSLAGTGGRNNSPLHF.

This sequence joins TRBV24-1 and TRBJ2-7; 9 positions match TRBD1. The CDR3 contains 15 residues. The J segment lost 2 bases and the V segment lost 3 bases, leaving 4 bases of the junction unmatched. Looked up from germline, CDR1 is KGHDR and CDR2 is SFDVKD. The CDR3 bases are TGTGCCACCAGTGATCCGACAGGGGGGACCTACGAGCAGTACTTC. This codes for CATSDPTGGTYEQYF.

This chain connects TRBV5-6 to TRBJ2-7; D might be TRBD1 (5 bases). This CDR3 is 13 amino acids long. The ends were cut back, 3 bases at V and 2 bases at J, with 9 bases in the middle. The germline gives CDR1 SGHDT, CDR2 YYEEEE. The DNA for the CDR3 is TGTGCCAGCAGCTACGGACAAACCTACGAGCAGTACTTC. This encodes CASSYGQTYEQYF.

The chain combines TRBV5-1 with TRBJ1-5; D perhaps matches TRBD1 (6 bases). This CDR3 has 14 amino acids. Trimming removed 1 base from V and 4 bases from J, with 9 bases in between. The germline V gene encodes CDR1 SGHRS and CDR2 YFSETQ. The CDR3 DNA reads as TGCGCCAGCAGCTTGTGGGGGCTTAATCAGCCCCAGCATTTT. Amino acids: CASSLWGLNQPQHF.

The chain combines TRBV18 with TRBJ2-7, with D perhaps matching TRBD2 (5 bases). The CDR3 sequence is 16 residues long. Trimming shortened V by 2 bases and J by 2 bases, and 16 bases separated the two germline ends. Germline CDR1 is KGHSH and CDR2 is LQKENI. The CDR3 protein is CASSPSPSGTTYEQYF. Written as DNA, the CDR3 is TGTGCCAGCTCACCATCCCCCAGCGGAACTACCTACGAGCAGTACTTC.

This clone has a single count. The rearrangement joins TRBV3-1 (or the pseudogene TRBV3-2) to TRBJ2-7; 10 nucleotides match TRBD1. Germline values: CDR1 LGHDT, CDR2 YNNKEL (reference sequence). The junction had 6 bases not matched to a gene; V was cut back by 4 bases and J by 3 bases. The CDR3 has 15 residues. The CDR3 DNA follows: TGTGCCAGCAGCCGACCGGGACAGGGGCACTACGAGCAGTACTTC. Protein product: CASSRPGQGHYEQYF.

V is TRBV24-1 and J is TRBJ1-5, with 8 bases identical to TRBD1. This CDR3 spans 17 amino acids. After removal of 4 bases from V and 6 bases from J, the junction contained 13 bases not matched to a gene. CDR1 and CDR2 from the germline V gene are KGHDR and SFDVKD. CDR3 bases: TGTGCCACCAGTGACTCTCGGACAGGGACCTTAGGTCAGCCCCAGCATTTT. It encodes CATSDSRTGTLGQPQHF.

The V call is TRBV28, the J call TRBJ1-1; D possibly corresponds to TRBD1 (6 bases). The V end lost 6 bases, the J end lost 7 bases, and 12 bases lay between the germline ends. CDR1 is MDHEN and CDR2 is SYDVKM in the germline V gene. The CDR3 has 12 amino acids. CDR3 DNA sequence: TGTGCCAGCAGCCCTAACAGGGTTGAAGCTTTCTTT. Protein product: CASSPNRVEAFF.

The V gene is TRBV7-3, the J gene TRBJ1-6; D unclear. Trimming took off 3 bases at V and 2 bases at J, with 26 bases between the two ends. The CDR3 is made up of 21 amino acids. Germline V gene data show CDR1 as SGHTA and CDR2 as FQGTGA. The DNA of the CDR3 is TGTGCCAGCAGCTTTCGGCCCCAGGTTACCGTGGCTTTCCCCTATAATTCACCCCTCCACTTT. Translating it yields CASSFRPQVTVAFPYNSPLHF.

This clone is a singleton in its sample. J is TRBJ2-5 and V is TRBV3-1 (or the pseudogene TRBV3-2); D is unclear. Per germline, CDR1 LGHDT and CDR2 YNNKEL (reference sequence). Trimming pared 3 bases from V and 1 base from J, leaving 9 bases between. The CDR3 runs to 14 residues. The CDR3 nucleotides are TGTGCCAGCAGCCACCACACTATCCAAGAGACCCAGTACTTC. This translates into CASSHHTIQETQYF.

This chain connects TRBV6-5 to TRBJ1-5; 9 bases agree with TRBD1. The ends lost 6 bases at V and 6 bases at J; junction bases unmatched: 9. The germline V gene has CDR1 MNHEY and CDR2 SVGAGI. The CDR3 covers 15 residues. This CDR3 is CASREDRGKLQPQHF. CDR3 DNA: TGTGCCAGCAGAGAGGACAGGGGAAAACTTCAGCCCCAGCATTTT.

The chain combines TRBV19 with TRBJ2-7; 9 bases are a match to TRBD1. The V segment lost 9 bases and the J segment 2 bases; nucleotides outside the gene matches: 8. Germline V gives CDR1 LNHDA, CDR2 SQIVND (reference sequence). The CDR3 length is 14 residues. In nucleotides, the CDR3 is TGTGCCAGCACACCGGGACAGGGAACCTACGAGCAGTACTTC. Its protein is CASTPGQGTYEQYF. The whole variable domain, remainder taken from reference TRBV19 and TRBJ2-7, is DGGITQSPKYLFRKEGQNVTLSCEQNLNHDAMYWYRQDPGQGLRLIYYSQIVNDFQKGDIAEGYSVSREKKESFPLTVTSAQKNPTAFYLCASTPGQGTYEQYFGPGTRLTVT.

The chain is built from TRBV11-2 and TRBJ2-7, with D maybe TRBD1 (6 bases). CDR1 and CDR2 from the germline V gene are SGHAT and FQNNGV. With 0 bases removed from V and 2 bases from J, the gap between germline ends came to 11 bases. The CDR3 is made up of 15 amino acids. The CDR3 protein is CASSLDGGQTYEQYF. In DNA, the CDR3 is TGTGCCAGCAGCTTAGACGGCGGACAGACCTACGAGCAGTACTTC. Full variable domain (remainder filled in from reference TRBV11-2 and TRBJ2-7): EAGVAQSPRYKIIEKRQSVAFWCNPISGHATLYWYQQILGQGPKLLIQFQNNGVVDDSQLPKDRFSAERLKGVDSTLKIQPAKLEDSAVYLCASSLDGGQTYEQYFGPGTRLTVT.

The chain couples TRBV24-1 to TRBJ2-4; 8 bases are a match to TRBD2. V lost 8 bases to trimming and J lost 7 bases; unmatched junction nucleotides: 18. CDR1 and CDR2 (germline): KGHDR, SFDVKD. There are 17 residues in the CDR3. The CDR3 here is CATTSDLLADARNIQYF. CDR3 nucleotides: TGTGCCACCACGAGTGATTTACTAGCGGATGCCAGGAACATTCAGTACTTC.

This clone was seen just once. The chain links TRBV2 to TRBJ2-1, with TRBD2 as a possible D gene (5 bases). Trimming cost V 1 base and J 8 bases, with 18 bases left between them. This CDR3 spans 16 amino acids. Germline-derived CDR1 and CDR2 are SNHLY and FYNNEI. The CDR3 bases are TGTGCCAGCAGTGAAGTTGGCGGGTCTGCCCGACATGAGCAGTTCTTC. It is translated as CASSEVGGSARHEQFF. Drawing the rest from reference TRBV2 and TRBJ2-1, the complete variable domain is EPEVTQTPSHQVTQMGQEVILRCVPISNHLYFYWYRQILGQKVEFLVSFYNNEISEKSEIFDDQFSVERPDGSNFTLKIRSTKLEDSAMYFCASSEVGGSARHEQFFGPGTRLTVL.

The chain has TRBV12-3 or TRBV12-4 and TRBJ1-1; no clear D. Trimming removed 8 bases from V and 6 bases from J, with 10 bases in between. CDR3 length equals 11 residues. The CDR3 DNA sequence: TGTGCCAGCCTAAAAACCGCTGAAGCTTTCTTT. Amino acid sequence: CASLKTAEAFF.

A single count supports this clone. The rearrangement joins TRBV19 to TRBJ2-2, with 9 bases fitting TRBD1. J gave up 6 bases and V 5 bases, and 7 bases lay outside the gene matches. The CDR3 loop spans 15 amino acids. From germline, CDR1 is LNHDA and CDR2 SQIVND (reference sequence). The CDR3 loop reads CASSAGTGIAGELFF. The CDR3 DNA reads as TGTGCCAGTAGTGCTGGGACAGGGATCGCCGGGGAGCTGTTTTTT.

The gene calls are TRBV4-1 and TRBJ2-2; 8 nucleotides align to TRBD2. This CDR3 region has 15 residues. V shed 7 bases and J 6 bases; nucleotides not matched to a gene: 10. Germline V gives CDR1 MGHRA, CDR2 YSYEKL. CDR3 loop: CASTPIGGAAGELFF. The CDR3 coding sequence is TGCGCCAGCACGCCTATCGGGGGGGCGGCCGGGGAGCTGTTTTTT.